This paragraph covers one T cell receptor (beta chain) sequence. One end of the junction varies from germline; a read error may be responsible. The sample is drawn from a study of blood T cells in healthy people across ages. All donors came from Russia, were Caucasian and healthy, and spanned ages about 6 to 100. RNA extraction gave at least 5.5 micrograms of total RNA per sample. Primers used in a second PCR of about 7 to 12 cycles were a sample-barcoded 5' primer and a J-beta primer mix. TCRdb recomputed calls from the 5' RACE reads with MiXCR, one row per CDR3 protein. The sample has about 780,000 distinct CDR3 sequences; approximately 59% are singletons. Germline loops: CDR1 SNHLY, CDR2 FYNNEI. This CDR3 contains 16 residues.

The TCR sequence derives from a man aged 25 to 45 in good health. The chain is built from TRBV2 and TRBJ1-5; no reliable D call. Sequencing used blood. The CDR3 DNA sequence: TGTGCTAGCAGAGGTACAGCGACCTATAGCAATCAGCCCCAGCATTTT. Translated: CASRGTATYSNQPQHF.